The clone carrying this T cell receptor (beta chain) was seen only once. This entry comes from a study of T cell changes during pregnancy in multiple sclerosis. V lost 0 bases and J lost 4, with 15 bases in between. The CDR3 loop spans 16 amino acids. The germline V gene encodes CDR1 SGHVS and CDR2 FQNEAQ. Sequencing used immunoSEQ multiplex PCR; TCRdb keeps in-frame clones, though not all of them. Among tens of thousands of clones listed, 85% to 90% were seen once. Source: CD8+ T cells from peripheral blood mononuclear cells, taken after pregnancy. The chain combines TRBV7-8 with TRBJ2-5; TRBD1 might be the D (7 bases). This receptor was identified in a female donor with multiple sclerosis, enrolled in a pregnancy study. CDR3 coding DNA: TGTGCCAGCAGCTTAGCCGGCGGAGGGGGCACAGAGACCCAGTACTTC. Amino acids: CASSLAGGGGTETQYF.